The present T cell receptor (beta chain) was sequenced within a study of cytomegalovirus exposure and HLA in healthy donors. Findings and caveats of the study: With later analysis, a missense DCLRE1C variant became linked to TCR beta V- and J-gene trimming. The dataset shows that most TCR sequences were rare, while some public TCRs occurred in many donors.

The PCR contained 60 Vbeta and 13 Jbeta primers. The repertoire was sequenced with immunoSEQ multiplex PCR; TCRdb's copy has only in-frame clones and lacks some. The top ten clones hold over 2.5% of a sample with 150,000 to 200,000 clones, 77% of them seen once. CDR3 length equals 15 residues. Germline loops: CDR1 MDHEN, CDR2 SYDVKM. V lost 4 bases and J lost 8; bases outside the gene matches: 7. To note about this clone: What it recognizes is unknown.

This sequence originates from a female donor in good health and CMV-seronegative. V and J are TRBV28 and TRBJ1-6, with TRBD1 matching 8 bases. The source material was PBMCs. Written as DNA, the CDR3 is TGTGCCAGCAGTTGGACAGGGAGGCTGGATTCACCCCTCCACTTT. Translating it yields CASSWTGRLDSPLHF.